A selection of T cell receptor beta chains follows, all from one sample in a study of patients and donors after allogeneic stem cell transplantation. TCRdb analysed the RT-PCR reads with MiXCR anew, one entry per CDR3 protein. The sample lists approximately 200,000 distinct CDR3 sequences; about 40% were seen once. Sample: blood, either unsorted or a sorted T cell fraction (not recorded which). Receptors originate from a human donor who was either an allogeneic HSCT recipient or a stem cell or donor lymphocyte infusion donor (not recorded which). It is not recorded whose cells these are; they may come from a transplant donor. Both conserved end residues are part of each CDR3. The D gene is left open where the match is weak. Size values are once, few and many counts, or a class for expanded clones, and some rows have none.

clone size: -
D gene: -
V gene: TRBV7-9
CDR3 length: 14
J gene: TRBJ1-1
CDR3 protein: CASSLGRGGERAFF
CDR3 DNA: TGTGCCAGCAGCTTAGGCAGGGGTGGTGAGCGTGCTTTCTTT

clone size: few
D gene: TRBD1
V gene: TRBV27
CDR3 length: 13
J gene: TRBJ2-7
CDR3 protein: CASSLQGAYEQYF
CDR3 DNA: TGTGCCAGCAGTTTACAGGGGGCATACGAGCAGTACTTC

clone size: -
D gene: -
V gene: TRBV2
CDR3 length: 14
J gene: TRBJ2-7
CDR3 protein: CASSVQGQNYEQYF
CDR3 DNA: TGTGCCAGCAGTGTGCAGGGCCAAAATTACGAGCAGTACTTC

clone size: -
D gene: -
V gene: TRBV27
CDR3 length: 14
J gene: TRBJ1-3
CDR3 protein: CASSPTSSGNTIYF
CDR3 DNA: TGTGCCAGCAGTCCGACAAGCTCTGGAAACACCATATATTTT

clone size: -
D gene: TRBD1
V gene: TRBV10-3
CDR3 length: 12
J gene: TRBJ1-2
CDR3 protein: CAIKEGADGYTF
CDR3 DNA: TGTGCCATCAAAGAGGGGGCAGATGGCTACACCTTC

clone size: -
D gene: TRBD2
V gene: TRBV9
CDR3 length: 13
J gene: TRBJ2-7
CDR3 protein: CASSTRTSGEQYF
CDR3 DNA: TGTGCCAGCAGCACCCGGACTAGTGGGGAGCAGTACTTC

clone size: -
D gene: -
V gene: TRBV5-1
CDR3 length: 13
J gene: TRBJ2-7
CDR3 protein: CASSLGRASEQYF
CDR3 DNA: TGCGCCAGCAGCTTGGGAAGGGCCAGCGAGCAGTACTTC

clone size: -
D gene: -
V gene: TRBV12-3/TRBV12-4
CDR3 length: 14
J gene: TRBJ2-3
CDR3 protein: CASSLGGVQDTQYF
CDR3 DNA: TGTGCCAGCAGTTTAGGGGGTGTGCAGGATACGCAGTATTTT

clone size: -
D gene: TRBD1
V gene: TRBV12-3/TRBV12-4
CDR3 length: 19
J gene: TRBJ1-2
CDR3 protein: CASSLSTGEGSPHPYGYTF
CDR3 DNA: TGTGCCAGCAGTTTATCGACAGGGGAGGGATCACCTCATCCTTATGGCTACACCTTC

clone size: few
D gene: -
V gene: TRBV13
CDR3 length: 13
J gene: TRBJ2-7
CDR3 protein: CASSLGWQNEQYF
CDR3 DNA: TGTGCCAGCAGCTTAGGGTGGCAAAACGAGCAGTACTTC

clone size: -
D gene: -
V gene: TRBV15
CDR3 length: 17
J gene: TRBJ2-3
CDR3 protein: CATSRVGSESSTDTQYF
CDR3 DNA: TGTGCCACCAGCAGAGTCGGGTCGGAGTCCAGCACAGATACGCAGTATTTT

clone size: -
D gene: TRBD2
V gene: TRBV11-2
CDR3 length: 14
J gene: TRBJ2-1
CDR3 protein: CASSSLAGEGEQFF
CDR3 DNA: TGTGCCAGCAGCTCCCTAGCGGGAGAGGGTGAGCAGTTCTTC

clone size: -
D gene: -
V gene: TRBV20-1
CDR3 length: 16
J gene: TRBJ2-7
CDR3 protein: CSARIPVREGGYEQYF
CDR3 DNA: TGCAGTGCTAGAATCCCGGTTAGGGAGGGGGGATACGAGCAGTACTTC

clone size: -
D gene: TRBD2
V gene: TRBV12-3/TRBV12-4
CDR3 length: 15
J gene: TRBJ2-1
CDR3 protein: CASISTSGRRDEQFF
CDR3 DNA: TGTGCCAGCATTTCTACTAGCGGGAGGCGGGATGAGCAGTTCTTC

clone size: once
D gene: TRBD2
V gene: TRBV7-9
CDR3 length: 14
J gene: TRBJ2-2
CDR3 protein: CASGLAPATGELFF
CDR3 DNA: TGTGCCAGTGGACTAGCCCCAGCCACCGGGGAGCTGTTTTTT

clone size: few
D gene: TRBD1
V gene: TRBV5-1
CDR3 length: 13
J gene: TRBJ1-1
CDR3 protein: CASSDGQGTGAFF
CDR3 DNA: TGCGCCAGCAGCGACGGACAGGGGACGGGGGCTTTCTTT

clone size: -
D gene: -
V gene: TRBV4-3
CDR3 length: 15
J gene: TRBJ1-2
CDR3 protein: CASSQETRDNYGYTF
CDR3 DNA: TGCGCCAGCAGCCAAGAGACGAGAGACAACTATGGCTACACCTTC

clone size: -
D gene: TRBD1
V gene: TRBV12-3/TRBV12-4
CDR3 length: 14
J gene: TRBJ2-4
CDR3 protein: CASRKQGAKNIQYF
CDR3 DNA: TGTGCCAGCAGGAAACAGGGGGCGAAAAACATTCAGTACTTC

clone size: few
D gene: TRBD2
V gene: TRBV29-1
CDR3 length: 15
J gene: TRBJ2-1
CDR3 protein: CSVLAGGSSYNEQFF
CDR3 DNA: TGCAGCGTACTAGCGGGGGGGAGCTCCTACAATGAGCAGTTCTTC

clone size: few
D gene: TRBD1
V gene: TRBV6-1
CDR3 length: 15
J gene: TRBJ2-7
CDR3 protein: CASNQGDRGFYEQYF
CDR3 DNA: TGTGCCAGCAACCAAGGGGACAGGGGGTTCTACGAGCAGTACTTC

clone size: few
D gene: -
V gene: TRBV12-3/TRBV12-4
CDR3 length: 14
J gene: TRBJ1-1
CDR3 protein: CASTHRPGRGEAFF
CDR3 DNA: TGTGCCAGCACCCATCGCCCAGGGCGAGGTGAAGCTTTCTTT

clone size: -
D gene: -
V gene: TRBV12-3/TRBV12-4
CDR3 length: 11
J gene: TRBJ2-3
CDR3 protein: CASSLGGPGNF
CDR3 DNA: TGTGCCAGCAGTTTAGGGGGCCCGGGGAATTTT

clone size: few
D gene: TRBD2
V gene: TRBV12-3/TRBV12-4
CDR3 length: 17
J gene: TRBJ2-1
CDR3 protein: CASSPTSGRAFYNEQFF
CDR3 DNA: TGTGCCAGCAGTCCTACTAGCGGGAGGGCCTTTTACAATGAGCAGTTCTTC

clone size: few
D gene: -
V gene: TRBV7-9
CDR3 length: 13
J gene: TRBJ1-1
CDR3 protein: CASSLERGTEAFF
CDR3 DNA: TGTGCCAGCAGCTTAGAAAGGGGCACTGAAGCTTTCTTT

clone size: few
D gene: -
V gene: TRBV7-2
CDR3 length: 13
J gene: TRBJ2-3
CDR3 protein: CASSPRNTDTQYF
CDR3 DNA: TGTGCCAGCAGCCCGCGAAACACAGATACGCAGTATTTT

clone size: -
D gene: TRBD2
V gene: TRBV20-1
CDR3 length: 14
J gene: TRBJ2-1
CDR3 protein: CSAGLAGSGNEQFF
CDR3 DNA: TGCAGTGCTGGGCTAGCGGGATCGGGGAATGAGCAGTTCTTC

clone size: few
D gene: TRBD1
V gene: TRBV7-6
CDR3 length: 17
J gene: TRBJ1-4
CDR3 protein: CASSLEQGAPTNEKLFF
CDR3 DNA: TGTGCCAGCAGCTTGGAACAGGGGGCGCCTACTAATGAAAAACTGTTTTTT

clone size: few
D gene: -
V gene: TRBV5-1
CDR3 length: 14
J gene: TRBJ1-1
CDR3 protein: CASSLEVGRTEAFF
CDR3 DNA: TGCGCCAGCAGCTTGGAGGTAGGGAGGACTGAAGCTTTCTTT

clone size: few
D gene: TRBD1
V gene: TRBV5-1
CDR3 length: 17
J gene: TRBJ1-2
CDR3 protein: CASSLAGTGGAWHGYTF
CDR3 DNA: TGCGCCAGCAGCTTGGCCGGGACAGGGGGCGCCTGGCATGGCTACACCTTC

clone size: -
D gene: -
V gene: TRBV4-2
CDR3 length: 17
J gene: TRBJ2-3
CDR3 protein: CASSQERVGMSTDTQYF
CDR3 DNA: TGTGCCAGCAGCCAAGAACGTGTGGGTATGTCCACAGATACGCAGTATTTT

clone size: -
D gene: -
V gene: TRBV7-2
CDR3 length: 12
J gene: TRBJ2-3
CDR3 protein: CASSSQSDTQYF
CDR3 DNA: TGTGCCAGCAGCTCCCAATCAGATACGCAGTATTTT

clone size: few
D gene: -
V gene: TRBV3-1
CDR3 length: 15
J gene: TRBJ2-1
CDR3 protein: CASSPGADSPNEQFF
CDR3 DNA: TGTGCCAGCAGCCCAGGGGCGGACAGCCCCAATGAGCAGTTCTTC

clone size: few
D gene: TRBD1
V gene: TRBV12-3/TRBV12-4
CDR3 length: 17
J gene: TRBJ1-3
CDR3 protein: CASSFKLQGATGNTIYF
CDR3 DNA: TGTGCCAGCAGTTTTAAGCTACAGGGGGCGACTGGAAACACCATATATTTT

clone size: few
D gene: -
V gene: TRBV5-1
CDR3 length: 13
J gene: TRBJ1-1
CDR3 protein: CASASLVGTEAFF
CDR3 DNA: TGCGCCAGCGCCTCACTCGTGGGCACTGAAGCTTTCTTT

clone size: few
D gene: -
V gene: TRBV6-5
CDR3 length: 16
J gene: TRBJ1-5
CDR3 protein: CASSYDLGRSVEPQHF
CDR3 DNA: TGTGCCAGCAGTTACGATCTGGGCAGGAGCGTTGAGCCCCAGCATTTT

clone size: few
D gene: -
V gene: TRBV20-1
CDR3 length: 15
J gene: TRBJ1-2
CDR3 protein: CSARDLGAAIYGYTF
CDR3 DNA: TGCAGTGCTAGAGATCTGGGGGCCGCTATCTATGGCTACACCTTC

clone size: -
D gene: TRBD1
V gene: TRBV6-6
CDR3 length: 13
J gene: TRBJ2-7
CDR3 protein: CASRGTGFDEQYF
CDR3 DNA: TGTGCCAGCAGAGGGACAGGGTTCGACGAGCAGTACTTC

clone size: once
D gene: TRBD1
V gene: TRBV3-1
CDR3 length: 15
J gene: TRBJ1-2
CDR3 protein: CASSPRDRGRFGYTF
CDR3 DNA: TGTGCCAGCAGCCCCCGGGACAGGGGGCGCTTTGGCTACACCTTC

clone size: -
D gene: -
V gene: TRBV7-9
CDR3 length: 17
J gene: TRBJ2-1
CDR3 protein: CASSLKARQVSYNEQFF
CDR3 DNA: TGTGCCAGCAGCTTAAAGGCGAGGCAGGTCTCCTACAATGAGCAGTTCTTC

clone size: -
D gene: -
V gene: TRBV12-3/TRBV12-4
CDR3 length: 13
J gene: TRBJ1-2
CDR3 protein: CASSLGDVGGYTF
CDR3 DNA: TGTGCCAGCAGTTTAGGAGATGTAGGGGGCTACACCTTC

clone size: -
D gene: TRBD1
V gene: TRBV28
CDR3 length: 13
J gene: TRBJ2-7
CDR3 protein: CASSWDSTYEQYF
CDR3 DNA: TGTGCCAGCAGTTGGGACAGCACCTACGAGCAGTACTTC

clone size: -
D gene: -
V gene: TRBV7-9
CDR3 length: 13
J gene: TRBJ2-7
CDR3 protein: CASTPPGTYEQYF
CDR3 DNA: TGTGCCAGCACCCCCCCGGGGACCTACGAGCAGTACTTC

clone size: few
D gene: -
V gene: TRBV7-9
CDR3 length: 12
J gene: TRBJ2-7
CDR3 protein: CASSESPHEQYF
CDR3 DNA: TGTGCCAGCAGCGAAAGCCCCCACGAGCAGTACTTC

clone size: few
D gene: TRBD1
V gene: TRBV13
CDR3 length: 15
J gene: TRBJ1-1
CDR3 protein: CASSPPGQALPEAFF
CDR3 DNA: TGTGCCAGCAGCCCACCGGGACAGGCGCTTCCTGAAGCTTTCTTT

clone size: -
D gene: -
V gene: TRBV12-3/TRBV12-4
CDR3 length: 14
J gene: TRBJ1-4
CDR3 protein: CASSLHGGDEKLFF
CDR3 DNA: TGTGCCAGCAGTTTACACGGGGGCGATGAAAAACTGTTTTTT

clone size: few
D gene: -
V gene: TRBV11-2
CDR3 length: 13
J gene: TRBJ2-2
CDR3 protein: CASRHQGTGELFF
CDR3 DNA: TGTGCCAGCAGACACCAGGGGACCGGGGAGCTGTTTTTT

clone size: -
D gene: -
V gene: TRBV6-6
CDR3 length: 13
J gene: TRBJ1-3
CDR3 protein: CATGAPSGNTIYF
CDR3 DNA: TGTGCCACCGGGGCCCCCTCTGGAAACACCATATATTTT

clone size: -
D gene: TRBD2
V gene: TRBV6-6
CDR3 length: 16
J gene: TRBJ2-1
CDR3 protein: CASSPRGSGSGNEQFF
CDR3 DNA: TGTGCCAGCAGTCCCCGGGGTAGCGGGAGTGGTAATGAGCAGTTCTTC

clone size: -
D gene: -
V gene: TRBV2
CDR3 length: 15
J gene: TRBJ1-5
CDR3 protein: CASSEDGDRNQPQHF
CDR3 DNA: TGTGCCAGCAGTGAAGACGGGGATAGGAATCAGCCCCAGCATTTT

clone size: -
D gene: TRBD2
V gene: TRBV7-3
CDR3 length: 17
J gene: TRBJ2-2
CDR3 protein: CASSLTSGSPNTGELFF
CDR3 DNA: TGTGCCAGCAGCCTGACTAGCGGGAGTCCAAACACCGGGGAGCTGTTTTTT

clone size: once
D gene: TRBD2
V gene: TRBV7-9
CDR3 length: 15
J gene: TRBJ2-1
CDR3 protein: CASSLQAGEGNEQFF
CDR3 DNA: TGTGCCAGCAGCTTACAAGCGGGAGAGGGCAATGAGCAGTTCTTC

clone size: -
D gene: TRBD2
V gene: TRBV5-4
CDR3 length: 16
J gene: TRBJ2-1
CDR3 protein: CASSSPGLAGVGEQFF
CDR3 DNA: TGTGCCAGCAGCTCCCCTGGACTAGCGGGAGTCGGGGAGCAGTTCTTC

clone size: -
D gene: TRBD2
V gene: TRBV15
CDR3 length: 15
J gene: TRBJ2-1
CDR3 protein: CATSDGLAGGGEQFF
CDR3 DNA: TGTGCCACCAGCGACGGACTAGCGGGAGGAGGTGAGCAGTTCTTC

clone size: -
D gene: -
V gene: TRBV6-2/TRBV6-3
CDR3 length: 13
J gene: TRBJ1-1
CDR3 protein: CASTLNPSAEAFF
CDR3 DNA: TGTGCCAGCACCCTTAATCCTTCGGCTGAAGCTTTCTTT

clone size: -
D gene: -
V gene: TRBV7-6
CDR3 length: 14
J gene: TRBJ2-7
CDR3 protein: CASSPTGLIYEQYF
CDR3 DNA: TGTGCCAGCAGCCCAACGGGACTTATTTACGAGCAGTACTTC